The 30 T cell receptor beta chains presented below share a single source sample, sequenced in a study of post-analysis software for immune sequencing data. Study-level findings and limits: About five TRBV segments (TRBV5-6, TRBV5-1 and TRBV20-1 among them) occurred more frequently in patients than in controls.

TCR beta libraries were prepared from cDNA with unique molecular identifiers. Each CDR3 protein gets one entry after TCRdb re-called the PCR reads with MiXCR. This sample yields around 400,000 distinct CDR3 sequences, of which approximately 38% are seen a single time; around 8% belongs to the top ten. These receptors have no known antigen. The sequenced sample was blood. Every receptor here comes from a girl under 10 years old with multiple sclerosis.

This clonotype was observed once. One junction end disagrees with the germline gene, perhaps due to a read error. This chain joins TRBV29-1 and TRBJ2-1, with 7 bases matching TRBD2. CDR1 and CDR2 from the germline V gene are SQVTM and ANQGSEA. The CDR3 has 14 residues. As DNA, the CDR3 is TGCAGCGTTGAAGAGAGCGGGACCTACAGTGAGCAGTTCTTC. Translation gives CSVEESGTYSEQFF.

This rearrangement joins TRBV7-2 to TRBJ2-5; D gene uncertain. The end of the DNA fits TRBJ2-7 better, so the J call may be wrong. The CDR3 covers 13 residues. CDR1 SGHTA and CDR2 FQGNSA come from the germline V gene. Here the CDR3 reads CASSLAVTYEQYF. In nucleotides, the CDR3 is TGTGCCAGCAGCTTGGCAGTAACCTACGAGCAGTACTTC.

This clonotype is categorized as medium-sized (0.01 to 0.1%). The chain links TRBV7-2 to TRBJ2-7, with 9 bases aligning to TRBD1. The CDR3 extends over 17 amino acids. Germline trimming cut 3 bases from V and 2 bases from J; bases unmatched to any gene: 11. Germline V gives CDR1 SGHTA, CDR2 FQGNSA. The CDR3 spells CASSFLTDRGGTYEQYF. The CDR3 DNA reads as TGTGCCAGCAGCTTCCTAACAGACAGGGGGGGGACCTACGAGCAGTACTTC.

This rearrangement joins TRBV5-5 to TRBJ2-1; weak D call: TRBD2 (6 bases). This CDR3 comprises 15 residues. In germline, CDR1 is SGHKS, CDR2 YYEKEE (reference sequence). V lost 4 bases and J lost 4, with 15 bases in between. The CDR3 spells CASSPTAGSYNEQFF. The CDR3 coding sequence is TGTGCCAGCAGCCCGACAGCCGGGAGTTACAATGAGCAGTTCTTC.

V gene TRBV20-1 combines with J gene TRBJ2-1, with D possibly matching TRBD2 (6 bases). Germline V CDR1 and CDR2: DFQATT, SNEGSKA (reference sequence). The V end lost 0 bases, the J end lost 3 bases, and 15 bases lay between the germline ends. The CDR3 has 16 residues. The CDR3 loop is CSARDYFASVYNEQFF. Here the CDR3 DNA reads TGCAGTGCTAGAGATTATTTCGCTAGCGTCTACAATGAGCAGTTCTTC.

The chain couples TRBV4-1 to TRBJ2-3; weak D call: TRBD2 (7 bases). This CDR3 contains 14 residues. The V gene lost 4 bases and the J gene lost 4 bases, with 12 bases spanning the gap. Germline V gene lookup returns CDR1 MGHRA and CDR2 YSYEKL. As DNA, the CDR3 is TGCGCCAGCAGCCCAGTAGGGGGGGCAGATACGCAGTATTTT. It is translated as CASSPVGGADTQYF.

The chain links TRBV12-3 or TRBV12-4 to TRBJ2-1; 14 positions match TRBD2. With V trimmed by 6 bases and J by 14 bases, 3 bases remained unmatched. The CDR3 is 12 residues long. In DNA form, the CDR3 reads TGTGCCAGCAGGACTAGCGGGGGGGATAAGTTCTTC. It codes for CASRTSGGDKFF.

This clonotype was seen more than once but under ten times. V gene TRBV11-2 combines with J gene TRBJ2-3; 10 bases are shared with TRBD2. V dropped 5 bases and J dropped 0; count of bases not matched to a gene: 17. The CDR3 sequence is 20 residues long. Looked up from germline, CDR1 is SGHAT and CDR2 is FQNNGV. The DNA of the CDR3 is TGTGCCAGCAGCCCCAGCGGCCCTAGCGGGGGCCGATATAGCACAGATACGCAGTATTTT. This gives the protein CASSPSGPSGGRYSTDTQYF. Using reference TRBV11-2 and TRBJ2-3 for the parts outside the CDR3, the full variable domain is EAGVAQSPRYKIIEKRQSVAFWCNPISGHATLYWYQQILGQGPKLLIQFQNNGVVDDSQLPKDRFSAERLKGVDSTLKIQPAKLEDSAVYLCASSPSGPSGGRYSTDTQYFGPGTRLTVL.

This clonotype was detected a few times. The junction and the germline gene differ at one end; a read error may be behind it. Written as DNA, the CDR3 is TGTGCCAGCAGCTACTTAGCGGGCCGATACACAGATACGCAGTATTTT. This codes for CASSYLAGRYTDTQYF. The chain employs TRBV6-5 and TRBJ2-3; 7 positions match TRBD2. CDR3 length: 16 residues. The germline V gene has CDR1 MNHEY and CDR2 SVGAGI.

Note on this clonotype: The missing conserved phenylalanine or tryptophan at the end of this CDR3 makes a read error likely. The chain employs TRBV5-1 and TRBJ1-2, with 10 positions matching TRBD1. Per the germline V gene, CDR1 is SGHRS and CDR2 is YFSETQ. The CDR3 totals 14 residues. J lost 8 bases, V lost 2 bases, and 6 bases had no gene match. The DNA of the CDR3 is TGCGCCAGCAGCTTTACCGGGACAGGGGACGGCTACACCTGC. The encoded protein is CASSFTGTGDGYTC.

This clonotype has ten or more counts. V is TRBV29-1 and J is TRBJ2-1; D uncertain. This CDR3 is 14 amino acids long. CDR1 is SQVTM, CDR2 ANQGSEA, per germline. Trimming stripped 0 bases from V and 6 bases from J, with 12 bases between. As DNA, the CDR3 is TGCAGCGTTGAAGATCTGTCCAGGTCCAATGAGCAGTTCTTC. Translation gives CSVEDLSRSNEQFF.

The V and J genes are TRBV12-3 or TRBV12-4 and TRBJ1-6, with 9 bases identical to TRBD1. The CDR3 runs 18 residues. V dropped 1 base and J dropped 7; count of bases not matched to a gene: 11. The CDR3 region has the DNA TGTGCCAGCAGTTTAGAAGCGACAGGGGGAATACACAATTCACCCCTCCACTTT. The encoded protein is CASSLEATGGIHNSPLHF.

This chain joins TRBV2 and TRBJ2-5, with unresolved D. The CDR3 contains 13 residues. V shed 4 bases and J shed 5 bases, with 11 bases lying between them. Germline values: CDR1 SNHLY, CDR2 FYNNEI. The CDR3: CASSGLSRETQYF. The CDR3 nucleotides read TGTGCCAGCAGTGGTCTCAGTCGGGAGACCCAGTACTTC.

V and J are TRBV7-9 and TRBJ2-1; 8 nucleotides align to TRBD2. Germline CDR1 is SEHNR and CDR2 is FQNEAQ (reference sequence). Trimming removed 0 bases from V and 8 bases from J; junction bases left unmatched: 9. The CDR3 length is 16 residues. CDR3 sequence (DNA): TGTGCCAGCAGCTTAGCGGCGGGAGGTAGTTATCATGAGCAGTTCTTC. Translating gives CASSLAAGGSYHEQFF.

The chain couples TRBV6-5 to TRBJ2-3; D not certain. CDR1 is MNHEY and CDR2 is SVGAGI in the germline V gene. The CDR3 spans 16 residues. The V gene lost 5 bases and the J gene lost 2 bases, with 17 bases spanning the gap. Here the CDR3 reads CASSQPGGTNTDTQYF. The CDR3 DNA reads as TGTGCCAGCAGTCAACCGGGTGGTACGAACACAGATACGCAGTATTTT.

The chain is built from TRBV14 and TRBJ2-7; D remains unclear. Germline-derived CDR1 and CDR2 are SGHDN and FVKESK. V lost 2 bases to trimming and J lost 4 bases, with 21 bases between them. The CDR3 has 17 residues. The CDR3 nucleotides are TGTGCCAGCAGCCAAAGCTTCGGGCCAGTTGAAAGTTACGAGCAGTACTTC. It is translated as CASSQSFGPVESYEQYF.

The chain carries TRBV29-1 and TRBJ2-5, with 7 bases that match TRBD2. TRBJ2-7 explains the end of the DNA better; the J call may be wrong. CDR1 SQVTM and CDR2 ANQGSEA come from the germline V gene. This CDR3 contains 14 residues. CDR3 DNA: TGCAGCGTTGCGGTTTTGGCGGGAGACTACGAGCAGTACTTC. It yields the protein CSVAVLAGDYEQYF.

The chain employs TRBV10-3 and TRBJ2-1; 7 positions match TRBD2. CDR1 ENHRY and CDR2 SYGVKD come from the germline V gene. The trim removed 2 bases at V and 2 bases at J, leaving 3 bases unmatched. This CDR3 spans 15 amino acids. In DNA form, the CDR3 reads TGTGCCATCAGTGAGAAAGCGGGGACCTACAATGAGCAGTTCTTC. Translating it yields CAISEKAGTYNEQFF.

The chain couples TRBV12-3 or TRBV12-4 to TRBJ1-5, with a possible D match to TRBD1 (6 bases). Trimming took off 5 bases at V and 5 bases at J, with 19 bases between the two ends. The CDR3 runs to 16 residues. This CDR3 is CASSPLGQGHDQPQHF. The DNA of the CDR3 is TGTGCCAGCAGTCCCCTGGGGCAGGGACACGATCAGCCCCAGCATTTT.

This clonotype was seen more than once but under ten times. This sequence joins TRBV5-4 and TRBJ2-5; 7 positions match TRBD1. J gave up 5 bases and V 5 bases, and 9 bases lay outside the gene matches. Germline V CDR1 and CDR2: SGHNT, YYREEE (reference sequence). The CDR3 has 14 residues. Here the CDR3 reads CASRKDRVWETQYF. As DNA, the CDR3 is TGTGCCAGCAGGAAAGACAGGGTATGGGAGACCCAGTACTTC. Filled out from reference TRBV5-4 and TRBJ2-5, the complete variable domain reads ETGVTQSPTHLIKTRGQQVTLRCSSQSGHNTVSWYQQALGQGPQFIFQYYREEENGRGNFPPRFSGLQFPNYSSELNVNALELDDSALYLCASRKDRVWETQYFGPGTRLLVL.

The chain recombines TRBV28 with TRBJ2-3, with 7 bases aligning to TRBD1. Germline assignment: CDR1 MDHEN and CDR2 SYDVKM. V lost 5 bases, J lost 2 bases, and 13 bases stayed unmatched. This CDR3 region has 17 residues. CDR3 DNA: TGTGCCAGCAGTAACATGGGACAGACTTTTTTCACAGATACGCAGTATTTT. Translated: CASSNMGQTFFTDTQYF.

There are a few counts of this clonotype. The chain is built from TRBV6-5 and TRBJ1-2; D ambiguous. Germline V gene data show CDR1 as MNHEY and CDR2 as SVGAGI. V shed 5 bases and J shed 9 bases, with 19 bases lying between them. The length of the CDR3 is 14 residues. The chain's CDR3 is CASSPLGQLFSYTF. CDR3 sequence (DNA): TGTGCCAGCAGTCCCCTCGGGCAGCTTTTCAGCTACACCTTC.

The rearrangement uses TRBV7-6 and TRBJ2-5; 9 positions match TRBD2. With the DNA end fitting TRBJ2-7 better, the J assignment may be wrong. The CDR3 is 17 residues long. Germline-derived CDR1 and CDR2 are SGHVS and FNYEAQ. CDR3 protein: CASSLEGSSGDLGEQYF. CDR3 DNA sequence: TGTGCCAGCAGCTTAGAAGGCTCTAGCGGGGATTTGGGCGAGCAGTACTTC.

This chain joins TRBV6-5 and TRBJ2-7; D is uncertain. V was shortened by 3 bases and J by 7 bases, with 16 bases between the two germline ends. From germline, CDR1 is MNHEY and CDR2 SVGAGI. This CDR3 spans 14 amino acids. This CDR3 is CASSYPGFKVEQYF. The CDR3 region has the DNA TGTGCCAGCAGTTATCCAGGCTTTAAGGTTGAGCAGTACTTC.

This clonotype was detected a few times. The chain has TRBV6-5 and TRBJ1-1; D not certain. V was cut by 8 bases and J by 3 bases, with 10 bases left in between. CDR1 is MNHEY and CDR2 is SVGAGI in the germline V gene. This CDR3 spans 12 amino acids. The CDR3 bases are TGTGCCAGCGGCGACCGTTACACTGAAGCTTTCTTT. This gives the protein CASGDRYTEAFF.

Notes on this clonotype: The missing conserved phenylalanine or tryptophan at the end of this CDR3 makes a read error likely. The chain joins TRBV4-1 to TRBJ2-6; TRBD1 agrees at 10 bases. With V trimmed by 4 bases and J by 0 bases, 6 bases remained unmatched. The CDR3 is 18 residues long. Germline assignment: CDR1 MGHRA and CDR2 YSYEKL. CDR3 loop: CASSPGQGPTSGANVLTV. Here the CDR3 DNA reads TGCGCCAGCAGCCCGGGACAGGGGCCCACCTCTGGGGCCAACGTCCTGACTGTC.

This chain joins TRBV5-1 and TRBJ2-3; 9 bases agree with TRBD1. This CDR3 region has 16 residues. The V segment lost 3 bases and the J segment 0 bases; nucleotides outside the gene matches: 5. The V gene's germline CDR1 is SGHRS and CDR2 YFSETQ. The DNA of the CDR3 is TGCGCCAGCAGCTATCCCGGGACAGGGAGCACAGATACGCAGTATTTT. This sequence encodes CASSYPGTGSTDTQYF.

This sequence joins TRBV15 and TRBJ1-5, with D hard to call. This CDR3 comprises 13 residues. Deletions cut 5 bases from V and 1 base from J, with 6 bases between. Germline V gives CDR1 LNHNV, CDR2 YYDKDF (reference sequence). The CDR3 protein is CATSLGSNQPQHF. CDR3 DNA: TGTGCCACCAGCCTCGGGAGCAATCAGCCCCAGCATTTT.

The rearrangement links TRBV20-1 to TRBJ2-5, with D unresolved. From germline, CDR1 is DFQATT and CDR2 SNEGSKA (reference sequence). V lost 6 bases and J 5 bases, leaving 16 bases between the germline ends. CDR3 length equals 13 residues. The CDR3 loop reads CSARTPLAETQYF. CDR3 DNA: TGCAGTGCCCGGACCCCCTTGGCTGAGACCCAGTACTTC.

The V and J genes are TRBV21-1 and TRBJ2-3; the D call TRBD1 from the table was never checked on the DNA. TRBV21-1 is a pseudogene locus. CDR3 length equals 16 residues. The CDR3 bases are TGTGCCAGCAGCAAAGCAGTGAAGGGGGGACCAGATACGCAGTATTTT. This encodes CASSKAVKGGPDTQYF.